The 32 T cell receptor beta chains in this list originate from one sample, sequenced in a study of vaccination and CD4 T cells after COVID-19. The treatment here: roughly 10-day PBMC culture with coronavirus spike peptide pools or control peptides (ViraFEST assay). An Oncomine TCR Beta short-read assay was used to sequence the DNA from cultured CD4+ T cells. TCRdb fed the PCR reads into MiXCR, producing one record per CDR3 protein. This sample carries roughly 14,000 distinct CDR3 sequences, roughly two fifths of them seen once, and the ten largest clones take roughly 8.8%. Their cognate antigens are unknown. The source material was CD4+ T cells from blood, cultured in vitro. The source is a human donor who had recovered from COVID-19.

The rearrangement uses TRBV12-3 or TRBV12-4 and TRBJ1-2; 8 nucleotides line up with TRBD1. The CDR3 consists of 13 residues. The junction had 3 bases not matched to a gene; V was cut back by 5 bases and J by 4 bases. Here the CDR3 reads CASSLTGAYGYTF. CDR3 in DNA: TGTGCCAGCAGTCTGACAGGGGCCTATGGCTACACCTTC.

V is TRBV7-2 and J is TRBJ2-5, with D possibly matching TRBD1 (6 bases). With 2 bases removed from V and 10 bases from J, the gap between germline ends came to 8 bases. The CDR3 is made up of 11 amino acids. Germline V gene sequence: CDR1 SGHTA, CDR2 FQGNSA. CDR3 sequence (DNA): TGTGCCAGCAGCTTACGAGGGGGCCAGTACTTC. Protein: CASSLRGGQYF.

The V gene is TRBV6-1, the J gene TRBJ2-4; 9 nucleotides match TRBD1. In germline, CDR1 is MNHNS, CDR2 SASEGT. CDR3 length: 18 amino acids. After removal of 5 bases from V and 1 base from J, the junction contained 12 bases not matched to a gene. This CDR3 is CASSTVPGTGLAKNIQYF. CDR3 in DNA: TGTGCCAGCAGTACGGTACCCGGGACAGGGTTGGCCAAAAACATTCAGTACTTC.

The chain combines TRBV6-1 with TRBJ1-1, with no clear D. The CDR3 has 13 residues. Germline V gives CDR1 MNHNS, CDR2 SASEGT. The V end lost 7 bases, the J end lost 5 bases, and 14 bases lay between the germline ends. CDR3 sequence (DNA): TGTGCCAGCACCTCTATTTTGTGGACTGAAGCTTTCTTT. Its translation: CASTSILWTEAFF.

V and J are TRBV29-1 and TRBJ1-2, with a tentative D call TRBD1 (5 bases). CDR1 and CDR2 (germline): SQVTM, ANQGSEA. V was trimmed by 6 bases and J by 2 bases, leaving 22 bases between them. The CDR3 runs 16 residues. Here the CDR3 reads CSVRYYTGTENYGYTF. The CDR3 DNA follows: TGCAGCGTCCGATACTATACAGGAACCGAGAACTATGGCTACACCTTC.

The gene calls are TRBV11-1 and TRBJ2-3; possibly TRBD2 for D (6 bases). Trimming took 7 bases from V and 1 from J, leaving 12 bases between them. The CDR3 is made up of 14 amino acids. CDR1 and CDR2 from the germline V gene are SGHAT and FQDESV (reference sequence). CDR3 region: CASNLAGRTDTQYF. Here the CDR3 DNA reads TGTGCCAGCAACCTGGCGGGACGCACAGATACGCAGTATTTT.

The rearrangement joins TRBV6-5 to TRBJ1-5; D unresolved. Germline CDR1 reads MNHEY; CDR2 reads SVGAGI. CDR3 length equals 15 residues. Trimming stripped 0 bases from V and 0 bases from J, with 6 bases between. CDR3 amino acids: CASSYSVYSNQPQHF. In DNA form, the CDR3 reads TGTGCCAGCAGTTACTCAGTTTATAGCAATCAGCCCCAGCATTTT.

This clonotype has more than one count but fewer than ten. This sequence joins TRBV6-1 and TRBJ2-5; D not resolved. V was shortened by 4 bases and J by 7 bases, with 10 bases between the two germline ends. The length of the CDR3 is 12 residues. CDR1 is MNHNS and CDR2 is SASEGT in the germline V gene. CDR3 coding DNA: TGTGCCAGCAGTGTTCTGGACGGGACCCAGTACTTC. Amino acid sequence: CASSVLDGTQYF.

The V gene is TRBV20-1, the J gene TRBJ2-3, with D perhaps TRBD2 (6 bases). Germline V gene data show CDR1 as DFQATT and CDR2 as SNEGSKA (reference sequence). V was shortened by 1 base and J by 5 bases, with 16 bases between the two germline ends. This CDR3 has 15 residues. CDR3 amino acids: CSARGGGGLEDTQYF. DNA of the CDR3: TGCAGTGCTAGAGGGGGAGGAGGGCTGGAAGATACGCAGTATTTT.

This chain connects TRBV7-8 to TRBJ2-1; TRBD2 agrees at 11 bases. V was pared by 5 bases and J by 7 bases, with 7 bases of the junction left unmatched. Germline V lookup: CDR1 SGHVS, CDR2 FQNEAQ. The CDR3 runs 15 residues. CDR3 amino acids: CASSAWTSGLNEQFF. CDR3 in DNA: TGTGCCAGCAGCGCCTGGACTAGCGGGCTTAATGAGCAGTTCTTC.

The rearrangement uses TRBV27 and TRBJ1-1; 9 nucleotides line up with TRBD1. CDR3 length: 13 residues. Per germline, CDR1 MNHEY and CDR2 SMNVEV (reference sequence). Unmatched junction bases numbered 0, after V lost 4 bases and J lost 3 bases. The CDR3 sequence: CASSWTGDTEAFF. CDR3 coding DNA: TGTGCCAGCAGTTGGACAGGGGACACTGAAGCTTTCTTT.

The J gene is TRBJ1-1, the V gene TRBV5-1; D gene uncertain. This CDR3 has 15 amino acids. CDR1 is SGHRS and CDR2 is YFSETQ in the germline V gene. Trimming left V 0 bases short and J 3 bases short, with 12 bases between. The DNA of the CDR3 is TGCGCCAGCAGCTTGGTTCGGGGTGTGTACACTGAAGCTTTCTTT. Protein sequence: CASSLVRGVYTEAFF.

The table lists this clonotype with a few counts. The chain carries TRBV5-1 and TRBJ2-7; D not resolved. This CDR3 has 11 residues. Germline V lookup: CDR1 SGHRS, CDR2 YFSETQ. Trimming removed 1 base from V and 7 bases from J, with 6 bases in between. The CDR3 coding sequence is TGCGCCAGCAGCTTGAACCGGGAGCAGTACTTC. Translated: CASSLNREQYF.

CDR3 bases: TGCAGTGCTCCGATAGGGGCAGGGGTAAATCAGCCCCAGCATTTT. Amino acids: CSAPIGAGVNQPQHF. V usage is TRBV20-1 and J usage is TRBJ1-5; tentative D call: TRBD1 (6 bases). Trimming stripped 5 bases from V and 4 bases from J, with 18 bases between. Germline V gene sequence: CDR1 DFQATT, CDR2 SNEGSKA (reference sequence). The CDR3 runs to 15 residues.

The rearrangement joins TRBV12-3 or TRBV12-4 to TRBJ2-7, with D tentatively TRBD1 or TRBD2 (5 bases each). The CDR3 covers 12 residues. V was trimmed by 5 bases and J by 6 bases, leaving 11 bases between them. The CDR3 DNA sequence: TGTGCCAGCAGTGAATTGGGACGCGAGCAGTACTTC. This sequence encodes CASSELGREQYF.

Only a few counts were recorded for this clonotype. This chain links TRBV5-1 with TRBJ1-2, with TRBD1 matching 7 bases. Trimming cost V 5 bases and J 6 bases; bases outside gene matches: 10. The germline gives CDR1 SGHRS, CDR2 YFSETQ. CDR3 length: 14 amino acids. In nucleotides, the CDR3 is TGCGCCAGCAGGGCCGGGACAGCGGACGATGGCTACACCTTC. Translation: CASRAGTADDGYTF.

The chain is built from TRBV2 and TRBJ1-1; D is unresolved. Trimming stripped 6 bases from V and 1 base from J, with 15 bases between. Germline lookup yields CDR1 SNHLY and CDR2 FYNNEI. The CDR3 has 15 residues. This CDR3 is CASRISSETNTEAFF. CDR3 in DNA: TGTGCCAGCAGGATTTCTTCAGAGACGAACACTGAAGCTTTCTTT.

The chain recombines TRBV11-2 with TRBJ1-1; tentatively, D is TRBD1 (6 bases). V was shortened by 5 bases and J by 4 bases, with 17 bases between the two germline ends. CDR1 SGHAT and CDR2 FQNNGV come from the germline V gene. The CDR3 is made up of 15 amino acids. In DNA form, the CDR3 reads TGTGCCAGCAGCCCCCGAAATACAGGGATCACTGAAGCTTTCTTT. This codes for CASSPRNTGITEAFF.

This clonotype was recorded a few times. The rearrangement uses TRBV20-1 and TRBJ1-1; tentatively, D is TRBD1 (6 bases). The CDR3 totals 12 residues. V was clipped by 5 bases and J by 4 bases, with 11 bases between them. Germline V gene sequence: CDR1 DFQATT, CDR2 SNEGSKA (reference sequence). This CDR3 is CSALGQPTEAFF. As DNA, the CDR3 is TGCAGTGCTCTTGGACAGCCCACTGAAGCTTTCTTT.

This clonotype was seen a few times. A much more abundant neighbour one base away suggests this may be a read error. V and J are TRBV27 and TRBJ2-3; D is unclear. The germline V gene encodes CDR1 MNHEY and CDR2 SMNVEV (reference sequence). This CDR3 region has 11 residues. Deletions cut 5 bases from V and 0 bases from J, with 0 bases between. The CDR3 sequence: CASSSTDTQYF. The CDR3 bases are TGTGCCAGCAGTAGCACAGATACGCAGTATTTT.

In DNA form, the CDR3 reads TGTGCCAGCAGCTTAGGACGGTTCCCGATGAACACTGAAGCTTTCTTT. Translation gives CASSLGRFPMNTEAFF. The rearrangement links TRBV11-3 to TRBJ1-1; no reliable D call. Germline CDR1 SGHNT, CDR2 YENEEA. V was shortened by 1 base and J by 0 bases, with 12 bases between the two germline ends. The CDR3 runs 16 residues. The full variable domain, with the rest looked up from reference TRBV11-3 and TRBJ1-1, is EAGVVQSPRYKIIEKKQPVAFWCNPISGHNTLYWYLQNLGQGPELLIRYENEEAVDDSQLPKDRFSAERLKGVDSTLKIQPAELGDSAVYLCASSLGRFPMNTEAFFGQGTRLTVV.

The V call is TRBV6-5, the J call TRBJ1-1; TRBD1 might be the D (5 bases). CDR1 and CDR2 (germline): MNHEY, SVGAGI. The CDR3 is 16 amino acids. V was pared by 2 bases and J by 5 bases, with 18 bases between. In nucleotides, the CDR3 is TGTGCCAGCAGTTACCGGACGGGGGTGTTTATGACTGAAGCTTTCTTT. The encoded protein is CASSYRTGVFMTEAFF.

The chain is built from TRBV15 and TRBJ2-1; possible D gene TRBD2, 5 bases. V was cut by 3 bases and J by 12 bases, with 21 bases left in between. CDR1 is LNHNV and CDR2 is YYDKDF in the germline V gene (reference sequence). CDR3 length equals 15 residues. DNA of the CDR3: TGTGCCACCAGCAGGACCCGCCTCCTAGCTCCGGGGCAGTTCTTC. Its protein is CATSRTRLLAPGQFF.

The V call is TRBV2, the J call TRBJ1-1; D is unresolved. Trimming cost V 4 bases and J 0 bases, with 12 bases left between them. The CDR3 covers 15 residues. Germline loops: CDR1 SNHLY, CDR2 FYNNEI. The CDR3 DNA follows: TGTGCCAGCAGTGGGCAGAAAGTAATGAACACTGAAGCTTTCTTT. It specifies CASSGQKVMNTEAFF.

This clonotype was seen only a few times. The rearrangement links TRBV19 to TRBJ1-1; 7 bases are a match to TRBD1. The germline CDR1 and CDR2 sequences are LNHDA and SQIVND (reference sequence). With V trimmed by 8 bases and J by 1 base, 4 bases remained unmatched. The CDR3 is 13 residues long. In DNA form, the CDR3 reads TGTGCCAGTGACAACAGGGGGAACACTGAAGCTTTCTTT. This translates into CASDNRGNTEAFF.

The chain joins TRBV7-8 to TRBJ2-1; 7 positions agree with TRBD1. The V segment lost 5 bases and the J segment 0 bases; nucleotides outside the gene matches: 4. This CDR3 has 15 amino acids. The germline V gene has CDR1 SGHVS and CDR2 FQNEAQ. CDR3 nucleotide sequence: TGTGCCAGCAGCGGGACAGCGAGCTCCTACAATGAGCAGTTCTTC. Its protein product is CASSGTASSYNEQFF.

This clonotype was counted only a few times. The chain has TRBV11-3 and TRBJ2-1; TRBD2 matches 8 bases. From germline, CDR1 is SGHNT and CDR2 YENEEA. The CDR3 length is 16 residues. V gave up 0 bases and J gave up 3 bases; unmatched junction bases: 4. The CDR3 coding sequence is TGTGCCAGCAGCTTAGAGGGGACTAGGGGCTACAATGAGCAGTTCTTC. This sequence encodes CASSLEGTRGYNEQFF.

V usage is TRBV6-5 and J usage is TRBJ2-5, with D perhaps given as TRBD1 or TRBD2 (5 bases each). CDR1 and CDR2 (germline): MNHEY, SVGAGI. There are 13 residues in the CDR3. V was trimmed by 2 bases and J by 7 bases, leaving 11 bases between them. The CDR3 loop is CASSYAGTGTQYF. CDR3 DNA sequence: TGTGCCAGCAGTTACGCTGGGACGGGGACCCAGTACTTC.

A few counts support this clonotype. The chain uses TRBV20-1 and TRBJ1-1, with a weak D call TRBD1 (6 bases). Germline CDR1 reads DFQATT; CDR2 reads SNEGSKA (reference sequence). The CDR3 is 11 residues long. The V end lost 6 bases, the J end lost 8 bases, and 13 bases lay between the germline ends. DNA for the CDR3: TGCAGTGCGGAACAGGGTTTCGAAGCTTTCTTT. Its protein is CSAEQGFEAFF.

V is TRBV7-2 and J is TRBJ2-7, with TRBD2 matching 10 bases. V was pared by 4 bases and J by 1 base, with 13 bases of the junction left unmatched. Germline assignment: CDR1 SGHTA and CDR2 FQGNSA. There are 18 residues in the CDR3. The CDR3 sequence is CASSSGGPSGGGSYEQYF. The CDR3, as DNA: TGTGCCAGCAGCTCGGGGGGCCCTAGCGGGGGTGGATCCTACGAGCAGTACTTC. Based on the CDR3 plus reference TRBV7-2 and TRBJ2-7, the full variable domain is GAGVSQSPSNKVTEKGKDVELRCDPISGHTALYWYRQSLGQGLEFLIYFQGNSAPDKSGLPSDRFSAERTGGSVSTLTIQRTQQEDSAVYLCASSSGGPSGGGSYEQYFGPGTRLTVT.

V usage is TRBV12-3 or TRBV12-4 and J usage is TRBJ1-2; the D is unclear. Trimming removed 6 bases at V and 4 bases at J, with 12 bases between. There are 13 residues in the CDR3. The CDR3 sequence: CASSRTVGYGYTF. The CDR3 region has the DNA TGTGCCAGCAGCCGAACTGTGGGCTATGGCTACACCTTC.

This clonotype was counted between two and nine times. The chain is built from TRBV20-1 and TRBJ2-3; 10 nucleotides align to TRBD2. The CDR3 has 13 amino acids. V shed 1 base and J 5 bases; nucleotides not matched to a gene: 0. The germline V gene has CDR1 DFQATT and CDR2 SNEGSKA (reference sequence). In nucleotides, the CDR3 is TGCAGTGCTAGAGGGACTAGCGGAGATACGCAGTATTTT. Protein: CSARGTSGDTQYF.